Included here is one T cell receptor (beta chain) sequence, with context. Its antigen remains unidentified. Being one base from a much bigger clone, this may be a read error. The sample is drawn from a study of immune heterogeneity within non-small cell lung tumors. Whole-study results and caveats: Multiple tumor sites within a patient showed recurrence of identical dominant CDR3 beta clonotypes; site-unique high-frequency clones were present as well. Individual patients' high-frequency T-cell receptor beta clonotypes were largely distinct from one another.

Template material comprised bulk tumor genomic DNA at roughly 650 ng per sample. Surgery yielded several widely spaced biopsies per primary tumor. Patients underwent curative surgery for untreated, newly diagnosed non-small cell lung cancer. The donors had newly diagnosed non-small cell lung cancer and underwent surgery intended to cure it. Multiplex PCR (32 V and 13 J primers) was used to amplify the TCR beta CDR3. From the multiplex PCR reads, TCRdb called clonotypes with MiXCR, one entry per CDR3 protein. Seen here are around 20,000 distinct CDR3 sequences, 27% observed once, and the top ten hold 3.5% to 4.5%. The CDR3 spans 13 residues. From germline, CDR1 is SGDLS and CDR2 YYNGEE.

The material sequenced was lung tumor tissue. The sequence was obtained from a man aged 40-49 years with non-small cell lung cancer. The J gene is TRBJ2-7, the V gene TRBV9; TRBD1 aligns across 7 bases. DNA for the CDR3: TGTGACAGCAGCGGCACAGGGGTGGACGAGCAGTACTTC. Protein: CDSSGTGVDEQYF.